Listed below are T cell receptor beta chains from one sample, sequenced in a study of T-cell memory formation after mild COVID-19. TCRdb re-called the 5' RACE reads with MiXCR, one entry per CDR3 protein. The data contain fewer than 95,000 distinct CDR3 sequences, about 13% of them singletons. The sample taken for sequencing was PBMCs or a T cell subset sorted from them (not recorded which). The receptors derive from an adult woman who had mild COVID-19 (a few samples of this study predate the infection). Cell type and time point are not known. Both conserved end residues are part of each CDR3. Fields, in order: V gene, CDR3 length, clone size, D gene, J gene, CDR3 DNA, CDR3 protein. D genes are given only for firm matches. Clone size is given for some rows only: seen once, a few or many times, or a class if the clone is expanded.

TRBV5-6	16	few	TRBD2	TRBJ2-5	TGTGCCAGCAGCTTGACTAGCGGGGGATTTCTGGAGACCCAGTACTTC	CASSLTSGGFLETQYF
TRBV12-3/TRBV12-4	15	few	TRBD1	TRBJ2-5	TGTGCCAGCAGTTCCGGGACAGGGCTCGGGGAGACCCAGTACTTC	CASSSGTGLGETQYF
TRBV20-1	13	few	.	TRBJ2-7	TGCAGTGCTAGAGATCAGAGGTCCTACGAGCAGTACTTC	CSARDQRSYEQYF
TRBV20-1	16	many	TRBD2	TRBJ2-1	TGCAGTGCTCGCCCCCCCCGGGAGGCCCCGTGGAGCGAGCAGTTCTTC	CSARPPREAPWSEQFF
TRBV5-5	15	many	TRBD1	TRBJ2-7	TGTGCCAGCAGCTTACCCTTGGGACAGAAATACGAGCAGTACTTC	CASSLPLGQKYEQYF
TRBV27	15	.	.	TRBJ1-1	TGTGCCAGCAGTTTATATGGTACACCCAACACTGAAGCTTTCTTT	CASSLYGTPNTEAFF
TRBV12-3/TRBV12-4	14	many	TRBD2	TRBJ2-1	TGTGCCAGCGGGACTAGCCAATTCTCCGGGGAGCAGTTCTTC	CASGTSQFSGEQFF
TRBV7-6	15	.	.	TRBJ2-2	TGTGCCAGCAGTCCCTTGGGGGCTGGGACCGGGGAGCTGTTTTTT	CASSPLGAGTGELFF
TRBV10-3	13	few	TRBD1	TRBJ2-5	TGTGCCATCAGCGAGACAGGGACGGAGACCCAGTACTTC	CAISETGTETQYF
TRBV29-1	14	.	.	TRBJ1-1	TGCAGCGTTGAAGACCCGACAGGCGGGACTGAAGCTTTCTTT	CSVEDPTGGTEAFF
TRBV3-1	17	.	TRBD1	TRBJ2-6	TGTGCCAGCAAGGAGGGGACAGGGCTGGCTGGGGCCAACGTCCTGACTTTC	CASKEGTGLAGANVLTF
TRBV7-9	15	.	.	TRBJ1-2	TGTGCCAGCAGCTCGTACTCTACAGGGATTTTAGGCTACACCTTC	CASSSYSTGILGYTF
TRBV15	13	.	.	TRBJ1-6	TGTGCCACCAGCAGCCGGGATAATTCACCCCTCCACTTT	CATSSRDNSPLHF
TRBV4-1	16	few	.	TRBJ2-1	TGCGCCAGCAGCCAGGCGTTGGCGGGGCGTTACAATGAGCAGTTCTTC	CASSQALAGRYNEQFF
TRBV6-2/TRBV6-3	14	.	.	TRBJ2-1	TGTGCCAGCAGTCCTACGACAGCGGACAATGAGCAGTTCTTC	CASSPTTADNEQFF
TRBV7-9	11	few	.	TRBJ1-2	TGTGCCAGCGATGGATTCAGGGGCTACACCTTC	CASDGFRGYTF
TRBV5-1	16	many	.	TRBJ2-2	TGCGCCAGCAGCTTTCGGTGGGAGATGAACACCGGGGAGCTGTTTTTT	CASSFRWEMNTGELFF
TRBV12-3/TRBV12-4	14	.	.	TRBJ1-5	TGTGCCAGCAGTTTCGGACGGTACAATCAGCCCCAGCATTTT	CASSFGRYNQPQHF
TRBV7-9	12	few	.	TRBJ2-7	TGTGCCAGCAGCTTTACAGATTACGAGCAGTACTTC	CASSFTDYEQYF
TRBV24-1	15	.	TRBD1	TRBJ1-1	TGTGCCACCAGTGAAACAGGGGATCGTGACACTGAAGCTTTCTTT	CATSETGDRDTEAFF
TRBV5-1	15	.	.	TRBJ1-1	TGCGCCAGCAGCATAGGGGACATGACGAACACTGAAGCTTTCTTT	CASSIGDMTNTEAFF
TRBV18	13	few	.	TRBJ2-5	TGTGCCAGCTCACCACCTCTCCAAGAGACCCAGTACTTC	CASSPPLQETQYF
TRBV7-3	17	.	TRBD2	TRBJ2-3	TGTGCCAGCAGCTCTGGACTAGCGGGAGACAGCACAGATACGCAGTATTTT	CASSSGLAGDSTDTQYF
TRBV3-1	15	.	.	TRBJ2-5	TGTGCCAGCAGCCAAGATGAGGTAGTGAAGGAGACCCAGTACTTC	CASSQDEVVKETQYF
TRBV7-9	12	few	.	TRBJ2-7	TGTGCCAGCAGCCCCTGGACCTACGAGCAGTACTTC	CASSPWTYEQYF
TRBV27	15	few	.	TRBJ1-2	TGTGCCAGCAAAGCCTCAGGGAGCTACGGAGGTGGCTACACCTTC	CASKASGSYGGGYTF
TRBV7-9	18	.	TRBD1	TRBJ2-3	TGTGCCAGCAGCTTAGTTTCCGGGAACAGGGGAAACACAGATACGCAGTATTTT	CASSLVSGNRGNTDTQYF
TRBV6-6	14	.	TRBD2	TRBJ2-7	TGTGCCAGCAATATAGGACTAGCGGGAGGCGAGCAGTACTTC	CASNIGLAGGEQYF
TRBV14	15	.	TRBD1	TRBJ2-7	TGTGCCAGCAGCCACGCTGACAGGGGGCGTTACGAGCAGTACTTC	CASSHADRGRYEQYF
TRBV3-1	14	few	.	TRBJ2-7	TGTGCCAGCAGCTCGTACAGGGTATCCTACGAGCAGTACTTC	CASSSYRVSYEQYF
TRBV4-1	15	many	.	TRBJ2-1	TGCGCCAGCAGCCAAGATGTAAGAGGGAACAATGAGCAGTTCTTC	CASSQDVRGNNEQFF
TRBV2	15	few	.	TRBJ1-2	TGTGCCAGCAGTCCCGCCGGGGGCCCGGCCTATGGCTACACCTTC	CASSPAGGPAYGYTF
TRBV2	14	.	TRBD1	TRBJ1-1	TGTGCCAGCAGAACCGGGACAGGGTGGACTGAAGCTTTCTTT	CASRTGTGWTEAFF
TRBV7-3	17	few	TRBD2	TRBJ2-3	TGTGCCAGCAGCTTAATGCCCCCGGGGGGTGGCACAGATACGCAGTATTTT	CASSLMPPGGGTDTQYF
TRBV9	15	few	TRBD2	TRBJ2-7	TGTGCCAGCAGTCGACTAGCGGGAGGAGGGTACGAGCAGTACTTC	CASSRLAGGGYEQYF
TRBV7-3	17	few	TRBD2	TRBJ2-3	TGTGCCAGCAGCTTAACGATTAGCGGGGGGTTCACAGATACGCAGTATTTT	CASSLTISGGFTDTQYF
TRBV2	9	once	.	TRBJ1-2	TGTGCCAGCAGGGACAGCTACACCTTC	CASRDSYTF
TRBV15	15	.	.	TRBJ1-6	TGTGCCACCAGCGGGAGCAGGGGAAGTAATTCACCCCTCCACTTT	CATSGSRGSNSPLHF
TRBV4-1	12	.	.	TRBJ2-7	TGCGCCAGCAGCCAAGGACCCGACGAGCAGTACTTC	CASSQGPDEQYF
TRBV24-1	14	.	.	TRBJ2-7	TGTGCCACCAGTGAACCCGGGGCCACCTACGAGCAGTACTTC	CATSEPGATYEQYF
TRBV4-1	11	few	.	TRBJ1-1	TGCGCCAGTCAAGAGGGGACTGAAGCTTTCTTT	CASQEGTEAFF
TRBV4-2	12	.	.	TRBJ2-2	TGTGCCAGCAGCGACGACCGGGGGGAGCTGTTTTTT	CASSDDRGELFF
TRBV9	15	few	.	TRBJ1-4	TGTGCCAGCAGCCCAGAGGGGGACGAACGATCAAAACTGTTTTTT	CASSPEGDERSKLFF
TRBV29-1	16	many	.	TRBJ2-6	TGCAGCGTTGCGGGACAATCACCTAGAGGGGCCAACGTCCTGACTTTC	CSVAGQSPRGANVLTF
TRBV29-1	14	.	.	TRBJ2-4	TGCAGCGTTGCTGGGGAGCTAGCCAAAAACATTCAGTACTTC	CSVAGELAKNIQYF
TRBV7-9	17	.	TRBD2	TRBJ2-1	TGTGCCAGCAGCTTAGAGGGGACTAGCGATACGAACAATGAGCAGTTCTTC	CASSLEGTSDTNNEQFF
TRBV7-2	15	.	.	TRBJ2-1	TGTGCCAGCAGCTTAGGGTTGATTGCTGTCAATGAGCAGTTCTTC	CASSLGLIAVNEQFF
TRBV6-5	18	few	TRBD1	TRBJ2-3	TGTGCCAGCAGTTACATAACCCCGACAGGGTATGGCACAGATACGCAGTATTTT	CASSYITPTGYGTDTQYF
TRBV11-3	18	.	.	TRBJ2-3	TGTGCCAGCAGCTCGGCCGGGACGGGGACCTATGGCGCAGATACGCAGTATTTT	CASSSAGTGTYGADTQYF
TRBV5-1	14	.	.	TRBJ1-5	TGCGCCAGCAGCTTGGTGGATGGCAATCAGCCCCAGCATTTT	CASSLVDGNQPQHF
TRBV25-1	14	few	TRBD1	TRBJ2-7	TGTGCCAGCAGCGCAAGGGGGCCCTCCTACGAGCAGTACTTC	CASSARGPSYEQYF
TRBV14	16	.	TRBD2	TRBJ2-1	TGTGCCAGCAGCCTACCCGCGGGACTAGAATACAATGAGCAGTTCTTC	CASSLPAGLEYNEQFF
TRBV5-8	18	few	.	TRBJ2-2	TGTGCCAGCAGCTTGGCCTTGGGATATAGTTTTAACACCGGGGAGCTGTTTTTT	CASSLALGYSFNTGELFF
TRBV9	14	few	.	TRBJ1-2	TGTGCCAGCAGCGTCGAGGACGGTGACTATGGCTACACCTTC	CASSVEDGDYGYTF
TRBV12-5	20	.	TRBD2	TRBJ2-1	TGTGCTAGTGGTTTTATCCCACTTTTGAGCGGGAGTGGTTCCTACAATGAGCAGTTCTTC	CASGFIPLLSGSGSYNEQFF
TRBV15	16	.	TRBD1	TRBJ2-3	TGTGCCACCAGCGGCGACACACCTACAGGGGGAGATACGCAGTATTTT	CATSGDTPTGGDTQYF
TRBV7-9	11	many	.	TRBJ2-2	TGTGCCAGCAGCTTAGCCGGGGAGCTGTTTTTT	CASSLAGELFF
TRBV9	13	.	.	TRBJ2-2	TGTGCCAGCAGCGCTGGCGGTACCGGGGAGCTGTTTTTT	CASSAGGTGELFF
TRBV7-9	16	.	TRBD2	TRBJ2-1	TGTGCCAGCTTTGGGACTAGCGGGATATCCTACAATGAGCAGTTCTTC	CASFGTSGISYNEQFF